One and the same sample provided the 18 T cell receptor beta chains below, sequenced in a study of blood T cell repertoires in COVID-19. This table comes from immunoSEQ multiplex PCR, and its TCRdb copy is limited to in-frame clones, with some not included. The sample has more than 150,000 clones, 86% seen once. The sequenced sample consisted of peripheral blood. The receptors here all came from a man aged 45-60 years with active or convalescent COVID-19.

This rearrangement joins TRBV19 to TRBJ1-5; perhaps TRBD1 as D (5 bases). CDR1 LNHDA and CDR2 SQIVND come from the germline V gene (reference sequence). V was shortened by 6 bases and J by 6 bases, with 18 bases between the two germline ends. The CDR3 has 15 amino acids. CDR3 sequence (DNA): TGTGCCAGTAGACCCACGGGCACAGGCGTTCAGCCCCAGCATTTT. Protein sequence: CASRPTGTGVQPQHF.

This clone was seen just once. This sequence joins TRBV7-3 and TRBJ2-3; 10 nucleotides line up with TRBD1. The CDR3 consists of 14 residues. The junction had 0 bases not matched to a gene; V was cut back by 1 base and J by 5 bases. The V gene's germline CDR1 is SGHTA and CDR2 FQGTGA. The DNA for the CDR3 is TGTGCCAGCAGCTTAAGGGACAGGGGAGATACGCAGTATTTT. Amino acid sequence: CASSLRDRGDTQYF.

This clone occurred a few times. CDR3 DNA sequence: TGTGCCTGGACCCCACTCGACAGCTACGAGCAGTACTTC. It translates to CAWTPLDSYEQYF. V usage is TRBV30 and J usage is TRBJ2-7; possibly TRBD1 for D (5 bases). Trimming took off 4 bases at V and 3 bases at J, with 13 bases between the two ends. Per germline, CDR1 GTSNPN and CDR2 SVGIG (reference sequence). The CDR3 runs 13 residues.

This clone appeared a single time. The chain has TRBV28 and TRBJ2-5; no clear D gene. The CDR3 contains 12 residues. Per germline, CDR1 MDHEN and CDR2 SYDVKM. Trimming pared 6 bases from V and 4 bases from J, leaving 9 bases between. The CDR3 DNA sequence: TGTGCCAGCAGGAAACAGCTAGAGACCCAGTACTTC. It encodes CASRKQLETQYF.

V usage is TRBV19 and J usage is TRBJ1-2; D ambiguous. Per the germline V gene, CDR1 is LNHDA and CDR2 is SQIVND (reference sequence). The CDR3 runs 14 residues. V was trimmed by 3 bases and J by 3 bases, leaving 11 bases between them. CDR3 region: CASSIRNSYYGYTF. CDR3 DNA sequence: TGTGCCAGTAGTATTCGGAACAGCTACTATGGCTACACCTTC.

The V call is TRBV12-5, the J call TRBJ1-1; D call uncertain. Germline V gives CDR1 LGHNT, CDR2 FRNRAP. There are 14 residues in the CDR3. The V gene lost 5 bases and the J gene lost 6 bases, with 16 bases spanning the gap. The chain's CDR3 is CASGQRGLSPEAFF. As DNA, the CDR3 is TGTGCTAGTGGTCAACGTGGGCTGAGCCCTGAAGCTTTCTTT.

On this clone itself: Other DNA sequences in this specimen translate into the identical CDR3. This chain joins TRBV2 and TRBJ1-5; 12 nucleotides match TRBD1. Germline V lookup: CDR1 SNHLY, CDR2 FYNNEI. J was trimmed by 6 bases and V by 6 bases; bases with no gene match: 6. CDR3 length equals 15 residues. The CDR3 loop is CASRAGTGGSQPQHF. The CDR3 DNA reads as TGTGCCAGCAGGGCCGGGACAGGGGGCAGTCAGCCCCAGCATTTT.

This clone occurred a few times. The CDR3 sequence: CASSINLAGGTDTQYF. CDR3 sequence (DNA): TGCGCCAGCAGCATTAACCTAGCGGGGGGCACAGATACGCAGTATTTT. The chain employs TRBV5-1 and TRBJ2-3; 10 nucleotides line up with TRBD2. Germline CDR1 and CDR2: SGHRS and YFSETQ. V was clipped by 4 bases and J by 1 base; unmatched bases: 6. This CDR3 is 16 amino acids long.

The genes are TRBV5-6 and TRBJ2-5; 7 nucleotides match TRBD1. Germline V gives CDR1 SGHDT, CDR2 YYEEEE. V dropped 4 bases and J dropped 3; count of bases not matched to a gene: 3. The CDR3 has 13 amino acids. CDR3: CASSAGTEETQYF. The CDR3, as DNA: TGTGCCAGCAGCGCTGGGACAGAAGAGACCCAGTACTTC. The whole variable domain, remainder taken from reference TRBV5-6 and TRBJ2-5, is DAGVTQSPTHLIKTRGQQVTLRCSPKSGHDTVSWYQQALGQGPQFIFQYYEEEERQRGNFPDRFSGHQFPNYSSELNVNALLLGDSALYLCASSAGTEETQYFGPGTRLLVL.

The chain combines TRBV6-2 or TRBV6-3 with TRBJ2-7; D possibly corresponds to TRBD1 (5 bases). The CDR3 totals 12 residues. Germline lookup yields CDR1 MNHEY and CDR2 SVGEGT. V dropped 2 bases and J dropped 3 bases, with 5 bases sitting between them. CDR3 nucleotide sequence: TGTGCCAGCAGTTACGACAGCTACGAGCAGTACTTC. This translates into CASSYDSYEQYF.

The chain is built from TRBV7-6 and TRBJ1-5; 7 bases map to TRBD1. Germline assignment: CDR1 SGHVS and CDR2 FNYEAQ. V gave up 1 base and J gave up 0 bases; unmatched junction bases: 15. The CDR3 length is 20 residues. The CDR3 DNA is TGTGCCAGCAGCTTAGTACCCCCAGCCGGGACAGCTTATAGCAATCAGCCCCAGCATTTT. This encodes CASSLVPPAGTAYSNQPQHF.

The V and J genes are TRBV18 and TRBJ1-1; D is unclear. V lost 1 base, J lost 4 bases, and 13 bases lay in between. CDR3 size: 15 residues. Germline loops: CDR1 KGHSH, CDR2 LQKENI. CDR3 in amino acids: CASSPRRELSTEAFF. The CDR3 bases are TGTGCCAGCTCACCACGGCGGGAGTTGTCCACTGAAGCTTTCTTT.

This chain joins TRBV5-4 and TRBJ2-5; D remains ambiguous. The germline V and J ends were trimmed by 5 bases and 2 bases, with 10 bases remaining between them. This CDR3 comprises 13 residues. Looked up from germline, CDR1 is SGHNT and CDR2 is YYREEE (reference sequence). The CDR3: CASSTSLQETQYF. CDR3 coding DNA: TGTGCCAGCAGTACTTCTTTGCAAGAGACCCAGTACTTC.

This rearrangement joins TRBV4-1 to TRBJ2-7; the D is unclear. This CDR3 region has 13 residues. The ends were cut back, 1 base at V and 2 bases at J, with 6 bases in the middle. Germline CDR1 reads MGHRA; CDR2 reads YSYEKL. The CDR3 region is CASSQAAAYEQYF. The DNA of the CDR3 is TGCGCCAGCAGCCAAGCTGCAGCCTACGAGCAGTACTTC.

V and J are TRBV15 and TRBJ2-5, with 8 bases matching TRBD2. With 0 bases clipped from V and 5 bases from J, the junction kept 11 bases outside the gene matches. Germline V gives CDR1 LNHNV, CDR2 YYDKDF (reference sequence). The CDR3 loop spans 17 amino acids. The CDR3 is CATSRDLGAGAGETQYF. The CDR3 bases are TGTGCCACCAGCAGAGATCTCGGAGCGGGGGCCGGGGAGACCCAGTACTTC.

The chain has TRBV7-3 and TRBJ2-2, with a tentative D call TRBD1 (6 bases). Germline V lookup: CDR1 SGHTA, CDR2 FQGTGA. The CDR3 spans 17 residues. V lost 4 bases to trimming and J lost 4 bases, with 19 bases between them. CDR3 sequence: CASSSELNRAVTGELFF. Here the CDR3 DNA reads TGTGCCAGCAGCTCAGAACTAAACAGGGCTGTCACCGGGGAGCTGTTTTTT.

This chain links TRBV9 with TRBJ1-1; perhaps TRBD1 as D (6 bases). There are 15 residues in the CDR3. Trimming stripped 0 bases from V and 0 bases from J, with 9 bases between. Germline loops: CDR1 SGDLS, CDR2 YYNGEE. The CDR3 bases are TGTGCCAGCAGCGTAGGGCCAGGGGTGAACACTGAAGCTTTCTTT. Translated: CASSVGPGVNTEAFF.

This rearrangement joins TRBV19 to TRBJ1-2; TRBD1 might be the D (5 bases). Germline V lookup: CDR1 LNHDA, CDR2 SQIVND (reference sequence). The CDR3 consists of 13 residues. The V and J ends lost 2 bases and 2 bases respectively, with 6 bases between them. CDR3 in amino acids: CASSIPGNYGYTF. The CDR3 DNA reads as TGTGCCAGTAGTATACCAGGGAACTATGGCTACACCTTC.